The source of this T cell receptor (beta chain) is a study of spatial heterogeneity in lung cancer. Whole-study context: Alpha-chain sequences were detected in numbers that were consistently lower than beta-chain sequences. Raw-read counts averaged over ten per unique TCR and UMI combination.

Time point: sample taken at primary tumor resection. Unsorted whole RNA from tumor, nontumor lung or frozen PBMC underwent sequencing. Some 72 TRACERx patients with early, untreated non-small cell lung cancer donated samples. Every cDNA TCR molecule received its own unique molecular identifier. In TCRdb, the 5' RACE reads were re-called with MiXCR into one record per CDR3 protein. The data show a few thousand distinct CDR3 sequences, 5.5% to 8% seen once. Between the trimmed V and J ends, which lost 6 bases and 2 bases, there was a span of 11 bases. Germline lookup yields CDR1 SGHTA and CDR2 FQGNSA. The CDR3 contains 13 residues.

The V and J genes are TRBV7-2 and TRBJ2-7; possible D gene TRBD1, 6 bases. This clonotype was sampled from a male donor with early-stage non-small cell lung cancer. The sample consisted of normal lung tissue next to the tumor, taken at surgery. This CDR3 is CASSAGTTYEQYF. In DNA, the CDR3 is TGTGCCAGCAGTGCCGGGACAACCTACGAGCAGTACTTC.